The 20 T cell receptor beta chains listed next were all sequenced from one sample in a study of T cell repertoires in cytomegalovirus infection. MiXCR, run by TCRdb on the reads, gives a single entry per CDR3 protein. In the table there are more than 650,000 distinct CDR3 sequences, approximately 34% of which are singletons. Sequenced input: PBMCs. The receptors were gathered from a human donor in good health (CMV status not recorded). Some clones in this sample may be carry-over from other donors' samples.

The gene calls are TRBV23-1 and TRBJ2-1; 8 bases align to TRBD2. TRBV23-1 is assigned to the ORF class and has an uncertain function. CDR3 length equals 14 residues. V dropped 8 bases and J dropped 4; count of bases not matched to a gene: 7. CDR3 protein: CASRRTSSYNEQFF. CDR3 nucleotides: TGCGCCAGCCGTCGGACTAGCAGTTACAATGAGCAGTTCTTC.

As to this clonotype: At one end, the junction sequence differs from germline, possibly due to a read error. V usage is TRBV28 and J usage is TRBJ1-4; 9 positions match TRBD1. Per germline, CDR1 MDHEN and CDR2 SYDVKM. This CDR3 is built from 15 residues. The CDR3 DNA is TGTTCCAGCAGACCCTACAGGGGGCCTAATGAAAAACTTTTTTTT. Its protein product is CSSRPYRGPNEKLFF.

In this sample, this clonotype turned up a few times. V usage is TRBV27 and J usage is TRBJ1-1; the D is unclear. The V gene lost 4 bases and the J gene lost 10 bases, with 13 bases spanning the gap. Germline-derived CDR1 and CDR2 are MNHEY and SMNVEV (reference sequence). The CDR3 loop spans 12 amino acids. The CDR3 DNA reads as TGTGCCAGCAGTTCTGGGAGTTTGTTAGCTTTCTTT. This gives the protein CASSSGSLLAFF.

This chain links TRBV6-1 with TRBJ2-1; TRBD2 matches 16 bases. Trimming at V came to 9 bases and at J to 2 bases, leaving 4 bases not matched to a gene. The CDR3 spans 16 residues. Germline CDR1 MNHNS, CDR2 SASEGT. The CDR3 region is CASDGTSGRAYNEQFF. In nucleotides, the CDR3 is TGTGCCAGTGACGGGACTAGCGGGAGGGCCTACAATGAGCAGTTCTTC.

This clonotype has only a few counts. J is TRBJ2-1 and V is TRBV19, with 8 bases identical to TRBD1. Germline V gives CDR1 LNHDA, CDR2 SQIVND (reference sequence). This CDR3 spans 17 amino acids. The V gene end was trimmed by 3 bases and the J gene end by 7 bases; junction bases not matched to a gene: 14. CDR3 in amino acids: CASSIMMDRVRRNEQFF. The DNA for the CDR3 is TGTGCCAGTAGTATTATGATGGACAGGGTAAGGAGGAATGAGCAGTTCTTC.

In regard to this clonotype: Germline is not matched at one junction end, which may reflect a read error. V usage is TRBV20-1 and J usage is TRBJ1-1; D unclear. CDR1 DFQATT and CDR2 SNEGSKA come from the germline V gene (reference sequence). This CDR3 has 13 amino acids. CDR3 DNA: TGCAGTGCTAGTGGGGTGCGGAACACTGTAGCTTTCTTT. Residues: CSASGVRNTVAFF.

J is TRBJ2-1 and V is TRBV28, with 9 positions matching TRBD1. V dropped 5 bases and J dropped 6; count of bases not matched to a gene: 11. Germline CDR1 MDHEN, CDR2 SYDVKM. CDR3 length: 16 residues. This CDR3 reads CASSRTGVSWSNEQFF. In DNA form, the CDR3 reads TGTGCCAGCAGTCGGACAGGGGTTTCATGGAGCAATGAGCAGTTCTTC.

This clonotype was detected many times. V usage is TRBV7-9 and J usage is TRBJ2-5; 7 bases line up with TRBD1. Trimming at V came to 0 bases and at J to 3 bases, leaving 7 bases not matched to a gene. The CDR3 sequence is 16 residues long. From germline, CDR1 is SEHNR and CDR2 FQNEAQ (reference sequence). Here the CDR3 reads CASSLAARTGEETQYF. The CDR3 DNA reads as TGTGCCAGCAGCTTAGCAGCCCGGACAGGAGAAGAGACCCAGTACTTC.

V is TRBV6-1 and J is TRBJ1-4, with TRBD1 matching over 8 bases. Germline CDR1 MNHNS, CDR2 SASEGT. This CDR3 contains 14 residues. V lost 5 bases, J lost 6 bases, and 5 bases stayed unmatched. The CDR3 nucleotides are TGTGCCAGCAGTCGACAGGGGAGGGATGAAAAACTGTTTTTT. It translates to CASSRQGRDEKLFF.

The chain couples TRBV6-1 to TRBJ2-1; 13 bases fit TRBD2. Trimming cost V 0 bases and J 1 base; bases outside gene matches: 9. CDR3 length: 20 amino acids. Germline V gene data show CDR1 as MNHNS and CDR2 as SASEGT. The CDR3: CASSEASATSGRRSYNEQFF. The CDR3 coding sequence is TGTGCCAGCAGTGAAGCGTCCGCGACTAGCGGGAGGAGGTCCTACAATGAGCAGTTCTTC.

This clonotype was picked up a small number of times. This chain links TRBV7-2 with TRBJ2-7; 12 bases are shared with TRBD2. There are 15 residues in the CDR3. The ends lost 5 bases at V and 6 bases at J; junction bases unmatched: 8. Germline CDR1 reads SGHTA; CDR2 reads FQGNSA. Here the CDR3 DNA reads TGTGCCAGCAGCCCCCGGACTAGCGGGAAGGTCGAGCAGTACTTC. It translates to CASSPRTSGKVEQYF. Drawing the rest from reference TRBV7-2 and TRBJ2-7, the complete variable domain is GAGVSQSPSNKVTEKGKDVELRCDPISGHTALYWYRQSLGQGLEFLIYFQGNSAPDKSGLPSDRFSAERTGGSVSTLTIQRTQQEDSAVYLCASSPRTSGKVEQYFGPGTRLTVT.

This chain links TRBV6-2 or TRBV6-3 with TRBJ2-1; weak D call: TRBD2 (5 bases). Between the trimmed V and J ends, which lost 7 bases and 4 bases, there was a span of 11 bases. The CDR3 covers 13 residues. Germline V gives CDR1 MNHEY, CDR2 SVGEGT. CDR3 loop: CASTLTRYNEQFF. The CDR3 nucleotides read TGTGCCAGCACCCTAACTAGGTACAATGAGCAGTTCTTC.

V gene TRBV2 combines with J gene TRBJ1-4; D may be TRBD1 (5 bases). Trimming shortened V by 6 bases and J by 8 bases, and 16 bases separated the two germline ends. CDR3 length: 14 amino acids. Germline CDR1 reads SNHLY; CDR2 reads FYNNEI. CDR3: CASRIGTNNEKLFF. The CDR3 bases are TGTGCCAGCAGAATCGGGACCAATAACGAAAAACTGTTTTTT.

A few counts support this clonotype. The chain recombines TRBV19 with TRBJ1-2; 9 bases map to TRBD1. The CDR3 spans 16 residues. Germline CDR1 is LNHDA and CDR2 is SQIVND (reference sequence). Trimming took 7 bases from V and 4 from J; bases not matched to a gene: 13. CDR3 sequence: CASTSMDRDRAYGYTF. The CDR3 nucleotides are TGTGCCAGTACCTCGATGGACCGGGACAGGGCCTATGGCTACACCTTC.

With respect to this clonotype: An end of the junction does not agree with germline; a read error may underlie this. The CDR3 region is CSASREGQDTQYF. DNA of the CDR3: TGCAGTGCTAGTCGGGAGGGCCAAGATACTCAGTATTTT. The chain carries TRBV20-1 and TRBJ2-3, with 8 nucleotides matching TRBD2. Germline lookup yields CDR1 DFQATT and CDR2 SNEGSKA (reference sequence). This CDR3 is built from 13 residues.

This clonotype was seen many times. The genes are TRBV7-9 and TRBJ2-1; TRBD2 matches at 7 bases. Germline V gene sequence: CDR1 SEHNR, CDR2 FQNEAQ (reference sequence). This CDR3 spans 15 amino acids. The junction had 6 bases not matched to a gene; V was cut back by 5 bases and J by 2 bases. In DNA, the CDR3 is TGTGCCAGCAGCCTCGGCGGGAGTCCCTACAATGAGCAGTTCTTC. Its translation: CASSLGGSPYNEQFF.

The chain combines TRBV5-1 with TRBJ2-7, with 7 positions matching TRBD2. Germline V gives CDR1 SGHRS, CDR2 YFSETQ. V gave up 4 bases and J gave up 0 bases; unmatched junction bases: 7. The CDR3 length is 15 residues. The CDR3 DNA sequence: TGCGCCAGCAGCGTTGAACCTAGCGGCTCCTACGAGCAGTACTTC. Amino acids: CASSVEPSGSYEQYF.

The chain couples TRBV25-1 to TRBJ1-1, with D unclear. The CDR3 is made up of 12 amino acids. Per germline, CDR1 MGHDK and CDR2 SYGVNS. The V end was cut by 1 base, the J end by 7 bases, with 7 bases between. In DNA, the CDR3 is TGTGCCAGCAGTGAATTATTCGGTGAAGCTTTCTTT. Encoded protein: CASSELFGEAFF.

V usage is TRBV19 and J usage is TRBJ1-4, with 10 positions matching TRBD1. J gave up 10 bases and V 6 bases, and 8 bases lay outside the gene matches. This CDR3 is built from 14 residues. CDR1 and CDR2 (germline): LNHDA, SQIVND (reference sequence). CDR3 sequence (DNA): TGTGCCAGTAGCCCGGGACAGGGGAGAGGAAAACTGTTTTTT. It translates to CASSPGQGRGKLFF.

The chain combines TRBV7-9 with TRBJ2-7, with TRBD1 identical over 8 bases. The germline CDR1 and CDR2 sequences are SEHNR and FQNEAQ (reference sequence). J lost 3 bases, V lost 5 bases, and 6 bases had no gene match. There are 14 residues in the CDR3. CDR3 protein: CASSLDRDLYEQYF. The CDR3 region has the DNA TGTGCCAGCAGCCTGGACAGGGATCTCTACGAGCAGTACTTC.